The next 3 T cell receptor beta chains were all read from a single sample in a study of TIL therapy for anti-PD-1-resistant metastatic lung cancer. Sequencing used immunoSEQ v3. Method: immunoSEQ multiplex PCR; TCRdb's copy keeps in-frame clones and lacks some. Of about 26,000 clones listed, 60% to 70% are singletons. As for time point: pre-treatment sample, taken before nivolumab and TIL therapy. Pleural nodules or supraclavicular lymph nodes made up most of the excised metastases sampled. This sample comprised tumor tissue, obtained at baseline. The receptors originated from a woman between 30 and 80 years old with non-small cell lung cancer.

V and J are TRBV27 and TRBJ2-1; TRBD2 matches 8 bases. The CDR3 length is 13 residues. V lost 5 bases to trimming and J lost 5 bases; unmatched junction nucleotides: 2. Germline CDR1 and CDR2: MNHEY and SMNVEV (reference sequence). CDR3 in DNA: TGTGCCAGCAGTAGTAGCGGGGACAATGAGCAGTTCTTC. It translates to CASSSSGDNEQFF.

The CDR3 region is CASETGRGNTEAFF. The CDR3 DNA reads as TGTGCCAGCGAGACAGGGAGGGGGAACACTGAAGCTTTCTTT. The chain employs TRBV6-5 and TRBJ1-1; 7 bases map to TRBD1. The CDR3 is 14 residues long. Germline assignment: CDR1 MNHEY and CDR2 SVGAGI. V trimming: 8 bases; J trimming: 1 base; junction bases outside the gene matches: 7.

This chain links TRBV19 with TRBJ2-6, with 8 bases lining up with TRBD2. Germline CDR1 and CDR2: LNHDA and SQIVND (reference sequence). The CDR3 runs 17 residues. V was clipped by 2 bases and J by 4 bases; unmatched bases: 7. For the CDR3, the DNA is TGTGCCAGTAGTATATTGAGCGGGAGTTCAGGGGCCAACGTCCTGACTTTC. Translation gives CASSILSGSSGANVLTF.